The 11 T cell receptor beta chains given below trace back to one sample, sequenced in a study of T cell repertoires in cytomegalovirus infection. TCRdb redid the calling of the reads with MiXCR, one entry per CDR3 protein. The repertoire holds about 920,000 distinct CDR3 sequences, with around 30% as singletons. Their target antigens are unknown. The sequences come from cultured CD8+ T cells from PBMCs, collected from culture after CMV antigen stimulation. The receptors were sampled from a human donor in good health (CMV status not recorded). Some clones in this sample may be carry-over from other donors' samples.

This clonotype was counted only a few times. A junction end diverges from the germline sequence, so it may reflect a read error. The chain carries TRBV4-1 and TRBJ2-2; D is unclear. Germline V gene data show CDR1 as MGHRA and CDR2 as YSYEKL. The CDR3 extends over 14 amino acids. The CDR3 here is CASSQESPTGELFF. CDR3 coding DNA: TGTGCCAGCAGCCAAGAGTCCCCCACCGGGGAGCTGTTTTTT.

This clonotype was seen only a few times. The genes are TRBV4-1 and TRBJ2-3; maybe TRBD1 (6 bases). Germline CDR1 and CDR2: MGHRA and YSYEKL. The CDR3 length is 19 residues. The germline V and J ends were trimmed by 2 bases and 4 bases, with 25 bases remaining between them. Here the CDR3 reads CASSQNAEGRGGIADTQYF. As DNA, the CDR3 is TGCGCCAGCAGCCAAAACGCCGAGGGCAGGGGTGGGATTGCAGATACGCAGTATTTT.

The rearrangement joins TRBV28 to TRBJ2-7; 7 positions agree with TRBD1. The germline V gene has CDR1 MDHEN and CDR2 SYDVKM. This CDR3 has 14 residues. V gave up 4 bases and J gave up 5 bases; unmatched junction bases: 8. CDR3 bases: TGTGCCAGCAGTTCCGGGACAGTCCCCCACGAGCAGTACGTC. Translated, it gives CASSSGTVPHEQYV.

This chain links TRBV6-5 with TRBJ2-1; D is undetermined. V lost 0 bases and J 0 bases, leaving 15 bases between the germline ends. Germline loops: CDR1 MNHEY, CDR2 SVGAGI. The CDR3 is 18 residues long. CDR3 in DNA: TGTGCCAGCAGTTACTCTATGGCAGGTACAAGCTCCTACAATGAGCAGTTCTTC. It translates to CASSYSMAGTSSYNEQFF.

This clonotype was observed a few times. The chain couples TRBV6-6 to TRBJ1-1; D gene ambiguous. The V gene's germline CDR1 is MNHNY and CDR2 SVGAGI (reference sequence). This CDR3 has 15 amino acids. V shed 0 bases and J shed 5 bases, with 13 bases lying between them. CDR3 coding DNA: TGTGCCAGCAGTTACTCGTTGGCCGTCGATACTGAAGCTTTCTTT. It encodes CASSYSLAVDTEAFF.

In its sample, this clonotype was seen many times. The V and J genes are TRBV4-2 and TRBJ2-4, with D maybe TRBD2 (7 bases). Trimming stripped 0 bases from V and 8 bases from J, with 17 bases between. Germline CDR1 and CDR2: LGHNA and YNFKEQ. The CDR3 totals 16 residues. The CDR3 region has the DNA TGTGCCAGCAGCCAAGATCTGGGAGGGGGGGAGGACATTCAGTACTTC. It yields the protein CASSQDLGGGEDIQYF.

The chain has TRBV5-1 and TRBJ2-1; 8 bases are a match to TRBD2. CDR1 and CDR2 from the germline V gene are SGHRS and YFSETQ. V lost 0 bases and J lost 0; bases outside the gene matches: 8. This CDR3 region has 18 residues. The CDR3 region has the DNA TGCGCCAGCAGCTTGGCCGGTATCCTAGCGGGCTCCTACAATGAGCAGTTCTTC. Residues: CASSLAGILAGSYNEQFF.

J is TRBJ2-5 and V is TRBV7-6; the match to TRBD2 covers 10 bases. This CDR3 is built from 16 residues. CDR1 and CDR2 from the germline V gene are SGHVS and FNYEAQ. J gave up 0 bases and V 6 bases, and 7 bases lay outside the gene matches. The DNA of the CDR3 is TGTGCCAGCAGTCAACGGACTAGCGGCTACCAAGAGACCCAGTACTTC. It specifies CASSQRTSGYQETQYF.

This rearrangement joins TRBV5-5 to TRBJ2-1; 11 bases are a match to TRBD2. CDR1 is SGHKS and CDR2 is YYEKEE in the germline V gene (reference sequence). The CDR3 runs 16 residues. Germline trimming cut 4 bases from V and 1 base from J; bases unmatched to any gene: 4. The CDR3 region is CASSVGLAASYNEQFF. The CDR3 nucleotides read TGTGCCAGCAGCGTGGGACTAGCGGCTTCCTACAATGAGCAGTTCTTC.

This chain connects TRBV7-9 to TRBJ2-1, with 7 bases matching TRBD2. V was clipped by 1 base and J by 3 bases; unmatched bases: 6. The germline V gene has CDR1 SEHNR and CDR2 FQNEAQ (reference sequence). The CDR3 sequence is 16 residues long. The CDR3, as DNA: TGTGCCAGCAGCTTAGAATGGGACTACCTCTACAATGAGCAGTTCTTC. Amino acid sequence: CASSLEWDYLYNEQFF.

With regard to this clonotype: Its ends do not fully match the called genes, so a read error is possible. The chain has TRBV28 and TRBJ1-2; D is ambiguous. The CDR3 contains 12 residues. Per germline, CDR1 MDHEN and CDR2 SYDVKM. CDR3 in amino acids: CASSWLSRSYSF. The CDR3 DNA reads TGTGCCAGCAGCTGGTTAAGTAGGTCATACTCCTTC.